A selection of T cell receptor beta chains follows, all from one sample in a study. MiXCR, applied by TCRdb to the 5' RACE reads, yields one record per CDR3 protein. Counted here are about 47,000 distinct CDR3 sequences, roughly 30% occurring once; the ten biggest clones make up under 2.5%. The specimen was naive CD4+ T cells sorted from blood. The origin of the receptors is a female donor with breast cancer. Both conserved end residues are part of each CDR3. A D gene is named only where the DNA matches it firmly. Not all rows give a size; the values are once, few, many and, for expanded clones, a class.

TRBJ2-7 - TRBV6-2/TRBV6-3 few CASTRAGYEQYF TGTGCCAGCACCAGAGCCGGCTACGAGCAGTACTTC
TRBJ2-1 - TRBV12-3/TRBV12-4 many CASSLVRGDEQFF TGTGCCAGCAGTTTAGTCAGGGGCGATGAGCAGTTCTTC
TRBJ1-2 - TRBV12-3/TRBV12-4 - CASTITGDNYGYTF TGTGCCAGCACCATTACGGGGGATAACTATGGCTACACCTTC
TRBJ2-2 - TRBV20-1 few CSAGYGTGKLFF TGCAGTGCTGGATATGGTACCGGGAAGCTGTTTTTT
TRBJ2-3 - TRBV7-2 few CASSLENSDTQYF TGTGCCAGCAGCTTAGAAAATTCAGATACGCAGTATTTT
TRBJ2-7 - TRBV12-3/TRBV12-4 many CASSLDRTLGEQYF TGTGCCAGCAGTTTAGACCGGACACTCGGCGAGCAGTACTTC
TRBJ2-1 - TRBV7-3 few CASSLGLGSYNEQFF TGTGCCAGCAGCTTAGGACTTGGATCCTACAATGAGCAGTTCTTC
TRBJ2-1 TRBD2 TRBV6-6 - CASSIPYPAGRGEQFF TGCGCCAGCAGCATACCTTACCCAGCGGGGAGGGGTGAGCAGTTCTTC
TRBJ2-1 - TRBV6-2/TRBV6-3 few CASSYRTGDRGNEQFF TGTGCCAGCAGTTACCGGACGGGGGACCGGGGGAATGAGCAGTTCTTC
TRBJ2-7 - TRBV5-1 many CASSLLGTGAYEQYF TGCGCCAGCAGCTTGTTAGGGACTGGAGCCTACGAGCAGTACTTC
TRBJ2-4 - TRBV14 - CASSQRFGGIQYF TGTGCCAGCAGCCAAAGATTCGGGGGCATTCAGTACTTC
TRBJ2-1 - TRBV11-2 - CASSSGGGQFF TGTGCCAGCAGCTCCGGGGGAGGGCAGTTCTTC
TRBJ1-5 - TRBV21-1 - CASSSSQGRQPQHF TGTGCCAGCAGCTCCTCACAGGGGAGGCAGCCCCAGCATTTT
TRBJ2-1 - TRBV5-1 - CASSLDGGNNEQFF TGCGCCAGCAGCTTGGACGGGGGCAACAATGAGCAGTTCTTC
TRBJ2-2 - TRBV18 few CASSPLSGELFF TGTGCCAGCTCACCACTATCCGGGGAGCTGTTTTTT
TRBJ2-1 TRBD1 TRBV27 - CTSSAGTGGNEQFF TGTACCAGCAGTGCCGGGACAGGGGGGAATGAGCAGTTCTTC
TRBJ2-3 - TRBV2 - CASSGGQADTQYF TGTGCCAGCAGTGGGGGACAAGCTGACACGCAGTATTTT
TRBJ2-7 - TRBV20-1 - CSAVGQGIYEQYF TGCAGTGCCGTGGGGCAGGGGATATACGAGCAGTACTTC
TRBJ2-7 - TRBV11-2 - CASSPRRGSYEQYF TGTGCCAGCAGTCCTCGCAGGGGATCCTACGAGCAGTACTTC
TRBJ2-7 - TRBV5-1 - CASSHDDLSGYEQYF TGCGCCAGCAGCCACGACGACTTATCGGGCTACGAGCAGTACTTC
TRBJ1-5 - TRBV7-2 - CASSTPLGGLNNQPQHF TGTGCCAGCAGCACTCCCCTGGGGGGGCTGAACAATCAGCCCCAGCATTTT
TRBJ1-2 - TRBV5-6 - CASSFWGEAGYTF TGTGCCAGCAGCTTTTGGGGTGAAGCGGGCTACACCTTC
TRBJ1-1 - TRBV18 few CASSPDTKGSSVTEAFF TGTGCCAGCTCACCTGATACGAAGGGGAGTAGTGTCACTGAAGCTTTCTTT
TRBJ1-6 - TRBV12-3/TRBV12-4 - CASSLRGAGDSDSPLHF TGTGCCAGCAGTCTCCGGGGAGCAGGGGATTCGGATTCACCCCTCCACTTT
TRBJ2-4 - TRBV20-1 few CSAGGGRGYVKNIQYF TGCAGTGCGGGCGGAGGAAGGGGATATGTCAAAAACATTCAGTACTTC
TRBJ2-1 - TRBV6-5 few CASRGGPGGGDEQFF TGTGCCAGCAGGGGGGGACCGGGTGGAGGGGACGAGCAGTTCTTC
TRBJ2-2 - TRBV24-1 - CATSSGYTGELFF TGTGCCACCAGTTCAGGGTACACCGGGGAGCTGTTTTTT
TRBJ1-3 - TRBV3-1 - CASSPSHSGNTIYF TGTGCCAGCAGCCCCAGTCACTCTGGAAACACCATATATTTT
TRBJ2-2 TRBD2 TRBV2 - CASSDRGLAANTGELFF TGTGCCAGCAGTGACAGGGGACTAGCGGCCAACACCGGGGAGCTGTTTTTT
TRBJ1-5 - TRBV12-3/TRBV12-4 few CASSQIEGQPQHF TGTGCCAGCAGCCAGATAGAGGGTCAGCCCCAGCATTTT
TRBJ2-7 - TRBV2 - CASSEGQAHEQYF TGTGCCAGCAGTGAAGGCCAGGCTCACGAGCAGTACTTC
TRBJ1-1 - TRBV12-3/TRBV12-4 - CASSFDAWGTEAFF TGTGCCAGCAGTTTTGACGCTTGGGGCACTGAAGCTTTCTTT
TRBJ2-1 - TRBV5-1 - CASSLAGGDNEQFF TGCGCCAGCAGCCTCGCCGGAGGGGACAATGAGCAGTTCTTC
TRBJ2-1 - TRBV6-5 few CASSPGAASTEQFF TGTGCCAGCAGCCCCGGCGCGGCTAGTACTGAGCAGTTCTTC
TRBJ2-1 TRBD1 TRBV27 once CASSLFGTVYNEQFF TGTGCCAGCAGTTTATTCGGGACAGTTTACAATGAGCAGTTCTTC
TRBJ2-3 - TRBV20-1 many CSAREIRTDTQYF TGCAGTGCTAGAGAAATCCGCACAGATACGCAGTATTTT
TRBJ2-1 - TRBV6-1 - CATRPVSHEQFF TGTGCCACCCGACCGGTTTCTCATGAGCAGTTCTTC
TRBJ2-1 - TRBV28 few CASSERRGRNEQSF TGTGCCAGCAGCGAAAGGAGGGGGAGGAATGAGCAGTCCTTC
TRBJ2-7 TRBD2 TRBV4-1 - CASSPGQLVGTSGRYEQYF TGCGCCAGCAGTCCCGGACAACTCGTAGGGACTAGCGGGAGATACGAGCAGTACTTC
TRBJ2-2 TRBD2 TRBV29-1 - CSVGLAGGTGTGELFF TGCAGCGTTGGACTAGCGGGGGGAACGGGCACCGGGGAGCTGTTTTTT
TRBJ2-7 TRBD1 TRBV7-6 few CASSLVMGQGAYEQYF TGTGCCAGCAGCTTAGTTATGGGACAGGGGGCCTACGAGCAGTACTTC
TRBJ2-7 - TRBV6-6 - CASTTNGYEQYF TGTGCCAGCACCACTAACGGGTACGAGCAGTACTTC
TRBJ2-7 TRBD2 TRBV7-2 - CASSLAGAGLHEQYF TGTGCCAGCAGCCTAGCGGGAGCCGGTCTCCACGAGCAGTACTTC
TRBJ2-1 - TRBV7-3 few CASSRDREQFF TGTGCCAGCAGCAGAGACAGAGAGCAGTTCTTC
TRBJ1-2 - TRBV25-1 many CASSTLQGSYGYTF TGTGCCAGCAGCACCTTACAGGGTAGCTATGGCTACACCTTC
TRBJ1-4 - TRBV12-3/TRBV12-4 - CASSSTRPRGEKLFF TGTGCCAGCAGCTCCACACGTCCCCGGGGGGAAAAACTGTTTTTT
TRBJ2-1 - TRBV5-4 few CASSSKETGAHNEQFF TGTGCCAGCAGCTCCAAAGAGACGGGAGCACACAATGAGCAGTTCTTC
TRBJ2-5 TRBD2 TRBV11-3 - CASSLGHETSGRETQYF TGTGCCAGCAGCTTAGGGCACGAGACTAGCGGTCGGGAGACCCAGTACTTC
TRBJ1-1 TRBD1 TRBV12-3/TRBV12-4 few CASRKDRGGEKAEAFF TGTGCCAGCAGGAAAGACAGGGGAGGGGAGAAGGCTGAAGCTTTCTTT
TRBJ2-5 TRBD2 TRBV6-1 - CASSEGGGLPGTQYF TGTGCCAGCAGTGAAGGCGGGGGGCTCCCTGGGACCCAGTACTTC
TRBJ2-7 - TRBV6-1 many CASTWTDLYEQYF TGTGCCAGCACCTGGACAGACCTCTACGAGCAGTACTTC
TRBJ2-5 TRBD2 TRBV5-1 - CATPHERERGEETQYF TGCGCCACCCCCCACGAGCGGGAGAGAGGGGAAGAGACCCAGTACTTC
TRBJ2-1 - TRBV30 once CACGDEQFF TGTGCCTGCGGGGACGAGCAGTTCTTC
TRBJ2-2 - TRBV6-5 - CASSTGLPPRELFF TGTGCCAGCAGCACAGGACTGCCCCCCAGGGAGCTGTTTTTT